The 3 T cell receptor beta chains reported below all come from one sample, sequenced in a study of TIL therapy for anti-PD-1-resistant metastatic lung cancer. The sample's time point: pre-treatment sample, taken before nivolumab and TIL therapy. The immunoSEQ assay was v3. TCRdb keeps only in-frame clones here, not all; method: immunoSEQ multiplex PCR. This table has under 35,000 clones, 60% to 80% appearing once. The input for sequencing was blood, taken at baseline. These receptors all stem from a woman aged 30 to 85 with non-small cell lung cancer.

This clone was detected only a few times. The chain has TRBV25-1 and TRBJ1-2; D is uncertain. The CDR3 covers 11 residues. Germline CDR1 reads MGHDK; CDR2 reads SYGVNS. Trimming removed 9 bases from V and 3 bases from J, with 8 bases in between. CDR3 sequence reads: CASSRDYGYTF. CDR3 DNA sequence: TGTGCCAGTTCACGGGACTATGGCTACACCTTC.

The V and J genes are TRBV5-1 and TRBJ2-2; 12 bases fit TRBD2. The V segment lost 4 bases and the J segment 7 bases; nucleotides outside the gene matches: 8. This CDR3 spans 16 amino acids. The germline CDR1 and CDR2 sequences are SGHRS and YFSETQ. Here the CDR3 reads CASSPATSGSVGELFF. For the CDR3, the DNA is TGCGCCAGCAGCCCGGCGACTAGCGGGAGCGTCGGGGAGCTGTTTTTT.

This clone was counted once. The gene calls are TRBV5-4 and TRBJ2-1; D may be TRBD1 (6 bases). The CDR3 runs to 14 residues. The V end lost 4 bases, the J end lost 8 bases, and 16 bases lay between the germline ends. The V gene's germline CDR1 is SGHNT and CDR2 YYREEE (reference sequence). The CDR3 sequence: CASSDGTRLDEQFF. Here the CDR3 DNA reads TGTGCCAGCAGCGATGGGACAAGGCTGGATGAGCAGTTCTTC.